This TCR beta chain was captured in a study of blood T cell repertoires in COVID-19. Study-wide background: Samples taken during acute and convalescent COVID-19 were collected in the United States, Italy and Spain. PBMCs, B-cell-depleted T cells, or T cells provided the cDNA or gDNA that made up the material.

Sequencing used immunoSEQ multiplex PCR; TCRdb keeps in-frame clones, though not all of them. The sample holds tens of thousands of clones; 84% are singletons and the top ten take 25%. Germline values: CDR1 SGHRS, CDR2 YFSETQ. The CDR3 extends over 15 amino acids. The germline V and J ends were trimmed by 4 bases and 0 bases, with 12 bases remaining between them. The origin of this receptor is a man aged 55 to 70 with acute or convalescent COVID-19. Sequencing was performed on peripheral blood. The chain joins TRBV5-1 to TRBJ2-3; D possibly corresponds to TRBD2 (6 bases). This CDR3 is CASSPGLTSTDTQYF. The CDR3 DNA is TGCGCCAGCAGCCCGGGACTGACTAGCACAGATACGCAGTATTTT.